This TCR beta chain was sequenced during a study of Graves' ophthalmopathy and Graves' hyperthyroidism. Study background: Peripheral blood (taken before any treatment) was collected at initial diagnosis.

CDR3 length: 13 residues. V lost 8 bases and J 3 bases, leaving 11 bases between the germline ends. Germline V gene data show CDR1 as MNHNS and CDR2 as SASEGT. The study, taken as a whole, reports: Most thyroid-expanded clonotypes exceeding 0.001 frequency were also found in blood.

In this sample, this clonotype turned up many times. Its antigen is currently unknown. As the template, RNA transcripts were used to amplify TCR beta CDR3 regions. HTBI-primed first-round RT-PCR preceded second-round multiplex PCR. TCRdb recomputed calls from the multiplex PCR reads with MiXCR, one row per CDR3 protein. This table has 350,000 to 400,000 distinct CDR3 sequences, about 16% appearing once. Sequenced input: peripheral blood. This sequence originates from a woman under 30 with stable Graves' hyperthyroidism. The genes are TRBV6-1 and TRBJ1-5, with a tentative D call TRBD1 (6 bases). CDR3 region: CASWTDPNQPQHF. Here the CDR3 DNA reads TGTGCCAGCTGGACAGACCCCAATCAGCCCCAGCATTTT.